These 21 T cell receptor beta chains were sequenced from one sample in a study of blood T cell repertoires in COVID-19. Libraries were prepared by immunoSEQ multiplex PCR; TCRdb keeps only in-frame clonotypes and omits some of them. The data show some 220,000 clones, with about 80% seen just once and under 1.5% held by the top ten. Sequencing was carried out using PBMCs or T cells enriched from blood (not recorded which). The source of these receptors is a woman between 35 and 50 years old with acute COVID-19.

The CDR3 bases are TGTGCCAGCAGCGACAGACAGGGGAGTAATGAAAAACTGTTTTTT. Its translation: CASSDRQGSNEKLFF. The chain is built from TRBV5-5 and TRBJ1-4, with 8 bases identical to TRBD1. This CDR3 spans 15 amino acids. V gave up 4 bases and J gave up 4 bases; unmatched junction bases: 6. Germline loops: CDR1 SGHKS, CDR2 YYEKEE (reference sequence). Full variable domain (missing parts from reference TRBV5-5 and TRBJ1-4): DAGVTQSPTHLIKTRGQQVTLRCSPISGHKSVSWYQQVLGQGPQFIFQYYEKEERGRGNFPDRFSARQFPNYSSELNVNALLLGDSALYLCASSDRQGSNEKLFFGSGTQLSVL.

The chain carries TRBV24-1 and TRBJ1-2; 10 bases fit TRBD1. This CDR3 region has 16 residues. Trimming took 2 bases from V and 7 from J; bases not matched to a gene: 9. Germline CDR1 and CDR2: KGHDR and SFDVKD. The CDR3 spells CATSDSTVTGGFGYTF. The DNA for the CDR3 is TGTGCCACCAGTGATTCGACAGTGACAGGGGGCTTTGGCTACACCTTC.

The J gene is TRBJ2-1, the V gene TRBV7-9; 10 bases line up with TRBD2. The CDR3 spans 17 residues. V shed 8 bases, J shed 5 bases, and the junction held 15 bases outside the gene matches. Per the germline V gene, CDR1 is SEHNR and CDR2 is FQNEAQ (reference sequence). The CDR3 region has the DNA TGTGCCAGCGAAACGACTAGCGGGCCTACCAAAGACAATGAGCAGTTCTTC. It yields the protein CASETTSGPTKDNEQFF.

CDR3 in DNA: TGTGCCAGCAGCTCTGTTCCCACAGGGGGGAAAGGCTACACCTTC. Translation: CASSSVPTGGKGYTF. The V gene is TRBV7-2, the J gene TRBJ1-2; 8 nucleotides agree with TRBD1. V lost 4 bases to trimming and J lost 8 bases; unmatched junction nucleotides: 12. Germline-derived CDR1 and CDR2 are SGHTA and FQGNSA. This CDR3 is 15 amino acids long.

The chain carries TRBV27 and TRBJ1-3; the D gene is possibly TRBD1 (6 bases). Germline CDR1 is MNHEY and CDR2 is SMNVEV (reference sequence). The CDR3 consists of 15 residues. V was trimmed by 6 bases and J by 1 base, leaving 13 bases between them. The CDR3 sequence is CASSPRGASGNTIYF. In nucleotides, the CDR3 is TGTGCCAGCAGCCCCCGGGGGGCGTCTGGAAACACCATATATTTT.

The chain employs TRBV3-1 (or the pseudogene TRBV3-2) and TRBJ2-7, with a possible D match to TRBD2 (8 bases). Germline-derived CDR1 and CDR2 are LGHDT and YNNKEL (reference sequence). Trimming pared 4 bases from V and 3 bases from J, leaving 16 bases between. This CDR3 is 15 amino acids long. This CDR3 is CASSLAGQLYYEQYF. The CDR3 region has the DNA TGTGCCAGCAGCCTAGCGGGACAGCTATACTACGAGCAGTACTTC.

This clone was detected once. The chain joins TRBV7-3 to TRBJ2-7, with 7 bases aligning to TRBD2. Germline assignment: CDR1 SGHTA and CDR2 FQGTGA. Trimming cost V 1 base and J 5 bases; bases outside gene matches: 8. The CDR3 sequence is 15 residues long. This chain's CDR3 is CASSLIGGGSDEQYF. Written as DNA, the CDR3 is TGTGCCAGCAGCTTAATCGGGGGAGGGTCCGACGAGCAGTACTTC. The whole variable domain, filled in from reference TRBV7-3 and TRBJ2-7, reads GAGVSQTPSNKVTEKGKYVELRCDPISGHTALYWYRQSLGQGPEFLIYFQGTGAADDSGLPNDRFFAVRPEGSVSTLKIQRTERGDSAVYLCASSLIGGGSDEQYFGPGTRLTVT.

The chain carries TRBV21-1 and TRBJ1-1. TRBV21-1 is reported as a pseudogene. This CDR3 comprises 12 residues. The CDR3, as DNA: TGTGCCCGATGGGCGGGGAGTACTGAAGCTTTCTTT. Encoded protein: CARWAGSTEAFF.

This clone was observed at least ten times. The chain recombines TRBV28 with TRBJ1-5; D ambiguous. Germline loops: CDR1 MDHEN, CDR2 SYDVKM. The CDR3 extends over 14 amino acids. The V end was cut by 5 bases, the J end by 6 bases, with 14 bases between. CDR3 loop: CASSPPARGQPQHF. The CDR3 DNA is TGTGCCAGCAGTCCCCCAGCAAGAGGTCAGCCCCAGCATTTT.

The chain uses TRBV24-1 and TRBJ2-1; 7 bases are shared with TRBD2. Germline loops: CDR1 KGHDR, CDR2 SFDVKD. The junction had 9 bases not matched to a gene; V was cut back by 4 bases and J by 4 bases. The CDR3 has 16 residues. CDR3 amino acids: CATSDPGRGTYNEQFF. The CDR3 DNA reads as TGTGCCACCAGTGACCCCGGGCGGGGGACTTACAATGAGCAGTTCTTC.

The chain joins TRBV6-7 to TRBJ1-5; D remains unclear. TRBV6-7 qualifies as an ORF whose function is uncertain. The CDR3 is made up of 12 amino acids. V was cut by 11 bases and J by 3 bases, with 11 bases left in between. Written as DNA, the CDR3 is TGTGCCTCCAGGCCGGTCAATCAGCCCCAGCATTTT. Its protein is CASRPVNQPQHF.

This chain joins TRBV2 and TRBJ1-4; perhaps TRBD1 as D (5 bases). The CDR3 covers 13 residues. Germline V gene sequence: CDR1 SNHLY, CDR2 FYNNEI. The ends were cut back, 4 bases at V and 5 bases at J, with 8 bases in the middle. Here the CDR3 reads CASSGGRNEKLFF. DNA for the CDR3: TGTGCCAGCAGTGGGGGCCGAAATGAAAAACTGTTTTTT.

This clone turned up a few times. The V gene is TRBV7-8, the J gene TRBJ2-1; D is perhaps TRBD1 (5 bases). CDR1 SGHVS and CDR2 FQNEAQ come from the germline V gene. This CDR3 comprises 16 residues. V was clipped by 5 bases and J by 0 bases, with 14 bases between them. The CDR3: CASSPRGSGSYNEQFF. CDR3 in DNA: TGTGCCAGCAGCCCTAGGGGCTCGGGCTCCTACAATGAGCAGTTCTTC. Filled out from reference TRBV7-8 and TRBJ2-1, the complete variable domain reads GAGVSQSPRYKVAKRGQDVALRCDPISGHVSLFWYQQALGQGPEFLTYFQNEAQLDKSGLPSDRFFAERPEGSVSTLKIQRTQQEDSAVYLCASSPRGSGSYNEQFFGPGTRLTVL.

This clone was counted only a few times. This chain joins TRBV4-2 and TRBJ1-6; TRBD1 matches at 7 bases. Germline V gene data show CDR1 as LGHNA and CDR2 as YNFKEQ. The CDR3 is made up of 16 amino acids. J was trimmed by 5 bases and V by 4 bases; bases with no gene match: 8. The CDR3 nucleotides read TGTGCCAGCAGCCGCACCGACAGGGAGGATAATTCACCCCTCCACTTT. Its protein is CASSRTDREDNSPLHF.

The chain combines TRBV7-2 with TRBJ2-1; 10 bases map to TRBD2. V shed 3 bases and J 4 bases; nucleotides not matched to a gene: 6. This CDR3 contains 16 residues. Looked up from germline, CDR1 is SGHTA and CDR2 is FQGNSA. CDR3 region: CASSFRWTSGYNEQFF. CDR3 bases: TGTGCCAGCAGCTTCCGCTGGACTAGCGGTTACAATGAGCAGTTCTTC.

This clone was counted a single time. This chain links TRBV7-8 with TRBJ2-1; a weak D match, TRBD2 (5 bases). Trimming removed 5 bases from V and 8 bases from J, with 10 bases in between. The CDR3 runs 12 residues. Germline V gene lookup returns CDR1 SGHVS and CDR2 FQNEAQ. Here the CDR3 reads CASSPPEDEQFF. The CDR3 DNA follows: TGTGCCAGCAGCCCGCCGGAGGATGAGCAGTTCTTC.

The chain is built from TRBV7-8 and TRBJ1-1, with TRBD1 identical over 11 bases. This CDR3 is built from 16 residues. J lost 3 bases, V lost 4 bases, and 7 bases had no gene match. The germline V gene has CDR1 SGHVS and CDR2 FQNEAQ. The CDR3: CASSYGQGAGDTEAFF. DNA for the CDR3: TGTGCCAGCAGCTACGGACAGGGGGCAGGGGACACTGAAGCTTTCTTT. Based on the CDR3 plus reference TRBV7-8 and TRBJ1-1, the full variable domain is GAGVSQSPRYKVAKRGQDVALRCDPISGHVSLFWYQQALGQGPEFLTYFQNEAQLDKSGLPSDRFFAERPEGSVSTLKIQRTQQEDSAVYLCASSYGQGAGDTEAFFGQGTRLTVV.

The chain uses TRBV6-5 and TRBJ2-7; unclear D gene. Germline assignment: CDR1 MNHEY and CDR2 SVGAGI. The CDR3 covers 14 residues. V dropped 0 bases and J dropped 2 bases, with 8 bases sitting between them. CDR3 loop: CASSYSASPYEQYF. The DNA of the CDR3 is TGTGCCAGCAGTTACTCGGCCAGTCCCTACGAGCAGTACTTC.

This clone showed up just once. The chain couples TRBV11-2 to TRBJ2-7; the D gene is possibly TRBD2 (5 bases). Germline assignment: CDR1 SGHAT and CDR2 FQNNGV. Trimming left V 5 bases short and J 1 base short, with 12 bases between. CDR3 length: 14 residues. CDR3 DNA: TGTGCCAGCAGCGAGGGCTACCCTTCCTACGAGCAGTACTTC. This codes for CASSEGYPSYEQYF.

V usage is TRBV18 and J usage is TRBJ2-1, with TRBD1 matching 11 bases. The CDR3 spans 15 residues. CDR1 and CDR2 (germline): KGHSH, LQKENI. V shed 3 bases and J 6 bases; nucleotides not matched to a gene: 4. CDR3 sequence: CASSPDRGPGNEQFF. CDR3 nucleotide sequence: TGTGCCAGCTCACCGGACAGGGGGCCGGGCAATGAGCAGTTCTTC.

V usage is TRBV7-9 and J usage is TRBJ1-1; TRBD1 is a possible D gene (5 bases). The CDR3 runs 14 residues. V lost 5 bases and J lost 1, with 11 bases in between. Germline lookup yields CDR1 SEHNR and CDR2 FQNEAQ (reference sequence). CDR3 protein: CASSPRTRNTEAFF. The CDR3 region has the DNA TGTGCCAGCAGCCCTAGGACACGGAACACTGAAGCTTTCTTT.